The clone carrying this T cell receptor (beta chain) was seen just once. What it binds is unknown. Each of the donors was a healthy bone marrow donor. This PCR relied on a set of 60 Vbeta primers and 13 Jbeta primers. TCRdb keeps only in-frame clones here, not all; method: immunoSEQ multiplex PCR. The profile shows 150,000 to 200,000 clones, 65% to 80% of them singletons. The sample comes from a study of cytomegalovirus exposure and HLA in healthy donors. Study results and caveats: Specificity for CMV antigens was confirmed in vitro for three of the CMV-associated chains. Relative to equally common others, HLA-associated TCR beta chains showed greater clonal expansion in a later analysis. For most TCR beta V segments, an earlier analysis put the productive rate at about 87% or about 30% of the time.

The sequenced sample consisted of PBMCs. This sequence originates from a woman aged 50 to 60 in good health and CMV-seropositive.

The CDR3 DNA sequence: TGTGCCAGCAGCCCGAGGGATGGAGAGACCCAGTACTTC. It translates to CASSPRDGETQYF. V usage is TRBV7-3 and J usage is TRBJ2-5; perhaps TRBD2 as D (5 bases). V lost 5 bases, J lost 4 bases, and 11 bases lay in between. In germline, CDR1 is SGHTA, CDR2 FQGTGA. CDR3 size: 13 residues.